The source of this T cell receptor beta chain is a study of blood T cell repertoires in COVID-19. Overall study: Researchers got acute and convalescent COVID-19 samples from the United States, Italy and Spain. Sources were T cells, B-cell-depleted T cells, or PBMCs; the material itself was cDNA or gDNA.

Authors' data handling: Using reference gene primer amplification, nucleated cell counts were estimated. Some clones are missing from TCRdb's copy, which holds only in-frame ones; the method was immunoSEQ multiplex PCR. V, J and clone size derive from that table, while D and trimming were established from the DNA sequence. This table has tens of thousands of clones, 75% to 85% appearing once. Input material: peripheral blood. The receptor was derived from a woman of 80 years or more with acute or convalescent COVID-19.

The CDR3 DNA reads as TGTGCCAGCAGCTTAGGGACTAGCGGGGGCGCGAACACCGGGGAGCTGTTTTTT. It encodes CASSLGTSGGANTGELFF. The chain couples TRBV7-9 to TRBJ2-2, with TRBD2 matching over 13 bases. The V and J ends lost 1 base and 0 bases, in that order; junction bases with no gene match: 2. The CDR3 sequence is 18 residues long. Germline-derived CDR1 and CDR2 are SEHNR and FQNEAQ (reference sequence). The whole variable domain, remainder taken from reference TRBV7-9 and TRBJ2-2, is DTGVSQNPRHKITKRGQNVTFRCDPISEHNRLYWYRQTLGQGPEFLTYFQNEAQLEKSRLLSDRFSAERPKGSFSTLEIQRTEQGDSAMYLCASSLGTSGGANTGELFFGEGSRLTVL.